This entry lists 10 T cell receptor beta chains sequenced from one sample in a study of blood T cell repertoires in COVID-19. Repertoires were generated with immunoSEQ multiplex PCR, while TCRdb's copy carries only in-frame clones and drops some. Counted here are 200,000 to 300,000 clones, around 86% occurring once; the ten biggest clones make up around 2.9%. Input material: peripheral blood. These receptors were collected from a woman in her thirties who had recovered from COVID-19.

The chain links TRBV7-9 to TRBJ2-1; 15 nucleotides agree with TRBD2. J was trimmed by 10 bases and V by 5 bases; bases with no gene match: 6. CDR3 length equals 15 residues. Germline loops: CDR1 SEHNR, CDR2 FQNEAQ (reference sequence). CDR3 sequence reads: CASSPAGTSGGEQFF. The CDR3 DNA reads TGTGCCAGCAGCCCGGCGGGGACTAGCGGGGGGGAGCAGTTCTTC.

This sequence joins TRBV18 and TRBJ1-5, with D uncertain. Germline lookup yields CDR1 KGHSH and CDR2 LQKENI. CDR3 length: 14 residues. V lost 0 bases and J 1 base, leaving 4 bases between the germline ends. The CDR3, as DNA: TGTGCCAGCTCACCACCGACAAGCAATCAGCCCCAGCATTTT. Translation: CASSPPTSNQPQHF.

The chain carries TRBV5-5 and TRBJ2-7; D call uncertain. Germline CDR1 reads SGHKS; CDR2 reads YYEKEE (reference sequence). Trimming left V 0 bases short and J 5 bases short, with 9 bases between. This CDR3 is built from 13 residues. DNA of the CDR3: TGTGCCAGCAGCTTGGTTGGCACCGACGAGCAGTACTTC. Translation gives CASSLVGTDEQYF.

This clone was observed a single time. The V call is TRBV11-2, the J call TRBJ2-4; 7 bases map to TRBD1. This CDR3 contains 14 residues. With 1 base clipped from V and 8 bases from J, the junction kept 5 bases outside the gene matches. CDR1 SGHAT and CDR2 FQNNGV come from the germline V gene. In nucleotides, the CDR3 is TGTGCCAGCAGCTTAGTACAGGGGTGGGACATTCAGTACTTC. Encoded protein: CASSLVQGWDIQYF.

The table lists this clone with a few counts. V gene TRBV5-1 combines with J gene TRBJ1-1, with no clear D. Germline V gene data show CDR1 as SGHRS and CDR2 as YFSETQ. This CDR3 is built from 13 residues. Between the trimmed V and J ends, which lost 1 base and 1 base, there was a span of 5 bases. This CDR3 is CASSLLENTEAFF. CDR3 sequence (DNA): TGCGCCAGCAGCTTGCTAGAGAACACTGAAGCTTTCTTT.

This rearrangement joins TRBV10-1 to TRBJ1-6; D remains ambiguous. Germline V gives CDR1 WNHNN, CDR2 SYGVQD (reference sequence). This CDR3 has 15 residues. V shed 2 bases and J shed 5 bases, with 10 bases lying between them. CDR3 protein: CASSELCYDNSPLHF. Written as DNA, the CDR3 is TGCGCCAGCAGTGAGCTTTGTTATGATAATTCACCCCTCCACTTT.

V usage is TRBV4-1 and J usage is TRBJ2-7, with TRBD2 matching 7 bases. Germline CDR1 and CDR2: MGHRA and YSYEKL. The CDR3 loop spans 14 amino acids. The V segment lost 1 base and the J segment 2 bases; nucleotides outside the gene matches: 2. This chain's CDR3 is CASSQAGGTYEQYF. CDR3 nucleotide sequence: TGCGCCAGCAGCCAAGCGGGGGGAACCTACGAGCAGTACTTC.

This clone is a singleton in its sample. The rearrangement links TRBV25-1 to TRBJ2-5; TRBD2 is a possible D gene (6 bases). V lost 4 bases to trimming and J lost 5 bases, with 20 bases between them. CDR3 size: 16 residues. Germline CDR1 MGHDK, CDR2 SYGVNS. The CDR3 nucleotides are TGTGCCAGCAGTGTACCCCCGGGACTCGGTGTGGAGACCCAGTACTTC. Translating it yields CASSVPPGLGVETQYF.

The rearrangement joins TRBV5-1 to TRBJ1-1; the match to TRBD1 covers 7 bases. The CDR3 contains 17 residues. CDR1 and CDR2 from the germline V gene are SGHRS and YFSETQ. The junction had 11 bases not matched to a gene; V was cut back by 3 bases and J by 0 bases. CDR3 DNA: TGCGCCAGCAGCTCAACACAGGGGACGGCCCTGAACACTGAAGCTTTCTTT. Translating it yields CASSSTQGTALNTEAFF. Based on the CDR3 plus reference TRBV5-1 and TRBJ1-1, the full variable domain is KAGVTQTPRYLIKTRGQQVTLSCSPISGHRSVSWYQQTPGQGLQFLFEYFSETQRNKGNFPGRFSGRQFSNSRSEMNVSTLELGDSALYLCASSSTQGTALNTEAFFGQGTRLTVV.

For this clone: The same CDR3 is also encoded by other DNA sequences in this sample. The V gene is TRBV9, the J gene TRBJ2-5, with D tentatively TRBD2 (5 bases). The germline gives CDR1 SGDLS, CDR2 YYNGEE. Trimming took off 0 bases at V and 5 bases at J, with 11 bases between the two ends. The CDR3 loop spans 14 amino acids. CDR3 sequence: CASSVGSGVETQYF. The CDR3 DNA reads as TGTGCCAGCAGCGTAGGATCCGGGGTGGAGACCCAGTACTTC. The full variable domain, in which reference TRBV9 and TRBJ2-5 provide the parts outside the CDR3, is DSGVTQTPKHLITATGQRVTLRCSPRSGDLSVYWYQQSLDQGLQFLIQYYNGEERAKGNILERFSAQQFPDLHSELNLSSLELGDSALYFCASSVGSGVETQYFGPGTRLLVL.